This record looks at one T cell receptor (beta chain) sequence and its context. Its antigen is still unknown. Nothing much larger sits one base from this clone, and base qualities are not available. V is shortened by 6 bases, J by 5 bases, and the region joining them spans 16 bases. Based on the germline V gene, the CDR1 and CDR2 sequences are MDHEN and SYDVKM. From the cysteine up to the phenylalanine, the CDR3 has a length of 14 residues. Of all the DNA, just the CDR3 is kept, 42 bases in frame from base 1. Patients with autoimmune disease history or receiving systemic immunosuppression were excluded from the trial. Peripheral blood for TCR sequencing was collected from all dose cohorts at baseline, on cycle 4 day 1, and on cycle 7 day 1. Samples were obtained from an open-label, multicenter, first-in-human phase I dose-escalation trial of ivuxolimab. Adults with locally advanced or metastatic melanoma, renal cell carcinoma, hepatocellular carcinoma or head and neck squamous cell carcinoma were enrolled in the trial. CD4+ and CD8+ T cells were sorted separately from peripheral blood before TCR sequencing.

The sample belongs to a study of OX40 agonist ivuxolimab in advanced cancers. For context, the study as a whole: The costimulatory receptor OX40 (CD134) was targeted by ivuxolimab, a fully human IgG2 agonistic monoclonal antibody. Intravenous ivuxolimab was administered to patients every 2 weeks at six dose levels: 0.01, 0.1, 0.3, 1.5, 3 and 10 mg/kg. Among the roughly 52 dose-escalation patients, about 19 had hepatocellular carcinoma, roughly 15 melanoma, 9 renal cell carcinoma and 9 head and neck cancer. A male proportion of 82.7% and a mean age of around 60 years, ranging from 23 to 79, were recorded for the dose-escalation cohort. Patients were allowed to have had prior anti-PD-1, anti-PD-L1 or anti-CTLA-4 therapy, and roughly 40% of the dose-escalation patients had been treated with checkpoint inhibitors. Three dose-escalation patients achieved partial responses, one with hepatocellular carcinoma and two with cutaneous melanoma. Peripheral TCRbeta sequencing aimed to test whether ivuxolimab altered TCR sequence diversity and caused clonal T-cell expansion. The paper reports the monotherapy dose-escalation portion (N ≈ 50 patients) of the phase I ivuxolimab trial.

To sequence the TCRbeta CDR3 region, genomic DNA was isolated from the sorted cells. The immunoSEQ Assay was used to sequence the TCRbeta CDR3 regions. Imported from immuneACCESS, the table was reduced by TCRdb to in-frame sequences with V and J called. These copies leave out some clones; in studies compared against another copy, an unresolved V gene accounts for under half, and the cause of the remainder is not known. A total of about 67,000 clones appear in this sample, approximately 90% of them only once. The ten largest account for 2% to 2.5% of the sample. Broad study findings and their caveats: After ivuxolimab, more expanded clones were found on average in CD8+ T cells than in CD4+ T cells. At doses of 0.1 to 3.0 mg/kg, clonal expansion of both CD4+ and CD8+ T cells in blood was seen between baseline and week 6. Low levels of normalized T-cell clonal expansion were also seen in some patients who did not respond. Which antigens the clonally expanded peripheral T cells were specific for was not determined. Partial responders in the 0.1-3.0 mg/kg groups had among the lowest normalized peripheral clonal expansion, especially among CD8+ T cells.

The source material was CD4+ or CD8+ T cells sorted from blood, sampled in a trial of the OX40 agonist ivuxolimab. Recombination joined TRBV28 with TRBJ1-1; no D gene call is confident. This clonotype originated in an adult with an advanced solid tumor such as melanoma, head and neck, liver or kidney cancer. CDR3 protein: CASSPISGETEAFF. The base sequence is TGTGCCAGCAGCCCCATCAGTGGTGAGACTGAAGCTTTCTTT.